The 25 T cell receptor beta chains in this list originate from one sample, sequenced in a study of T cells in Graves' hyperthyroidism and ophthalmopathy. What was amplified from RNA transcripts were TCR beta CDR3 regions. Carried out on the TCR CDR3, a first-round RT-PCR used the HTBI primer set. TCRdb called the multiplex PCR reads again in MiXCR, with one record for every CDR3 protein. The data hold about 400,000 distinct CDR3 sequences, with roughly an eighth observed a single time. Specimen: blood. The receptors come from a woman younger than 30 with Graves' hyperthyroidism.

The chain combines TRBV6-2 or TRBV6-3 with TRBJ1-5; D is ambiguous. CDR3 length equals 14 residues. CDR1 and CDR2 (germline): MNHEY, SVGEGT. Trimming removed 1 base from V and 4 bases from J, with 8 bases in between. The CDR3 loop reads CASSYFFQNQPQHF. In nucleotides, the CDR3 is TGTGCCAGCAGTTACTTCTTTCAGAATCAGCCCCAGCATTTT.

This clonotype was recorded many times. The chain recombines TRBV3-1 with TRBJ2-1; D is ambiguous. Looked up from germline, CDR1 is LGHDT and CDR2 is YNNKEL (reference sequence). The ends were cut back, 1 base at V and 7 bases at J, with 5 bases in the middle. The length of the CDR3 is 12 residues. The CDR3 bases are TGTGCCAGCAGCCAAGGCCCGAATGAGCAGTTCTTC. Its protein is CASSQGPNEQFF.

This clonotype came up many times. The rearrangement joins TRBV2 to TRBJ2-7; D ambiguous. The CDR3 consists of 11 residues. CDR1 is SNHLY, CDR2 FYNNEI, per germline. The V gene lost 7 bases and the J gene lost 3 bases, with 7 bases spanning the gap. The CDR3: CASISVYEQYF. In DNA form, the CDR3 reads TGTGCCAGCATATCCGTCTACGAGCAGTACTTC.

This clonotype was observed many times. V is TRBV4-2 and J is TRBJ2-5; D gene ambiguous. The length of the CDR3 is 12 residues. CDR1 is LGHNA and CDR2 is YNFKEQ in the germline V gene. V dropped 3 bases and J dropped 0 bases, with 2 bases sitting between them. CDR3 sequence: CASSHYQETQYF. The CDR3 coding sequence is TGTGCCAGCAGCCATTACCAAGAGACCCAGTACTTC.

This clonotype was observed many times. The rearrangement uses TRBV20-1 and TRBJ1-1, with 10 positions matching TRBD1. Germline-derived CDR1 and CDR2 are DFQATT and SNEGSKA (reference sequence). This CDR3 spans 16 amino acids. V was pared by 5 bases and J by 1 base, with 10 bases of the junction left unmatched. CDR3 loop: CSAYLLTGGSNTEAFF. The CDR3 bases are TGCAGTGCTTATCTATTGACAGGGGGCTCGAACACTGAAGCTTTCTTT.

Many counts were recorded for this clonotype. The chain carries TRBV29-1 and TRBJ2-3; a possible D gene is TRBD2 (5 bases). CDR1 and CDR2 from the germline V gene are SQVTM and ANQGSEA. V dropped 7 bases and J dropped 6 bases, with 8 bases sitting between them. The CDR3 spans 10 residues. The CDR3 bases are TGCAGCGCGAGGGCCGATACGCAGTATTTT. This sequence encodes CSARADTQYF.

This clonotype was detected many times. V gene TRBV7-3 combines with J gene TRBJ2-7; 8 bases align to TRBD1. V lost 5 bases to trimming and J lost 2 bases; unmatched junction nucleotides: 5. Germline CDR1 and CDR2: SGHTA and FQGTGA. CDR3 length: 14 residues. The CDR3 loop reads CASSPQDRAYEQYF. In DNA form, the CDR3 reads TGTGCCAGCAGCCCTCAGGACAGGGCCTACGAGCAGTACTTC.

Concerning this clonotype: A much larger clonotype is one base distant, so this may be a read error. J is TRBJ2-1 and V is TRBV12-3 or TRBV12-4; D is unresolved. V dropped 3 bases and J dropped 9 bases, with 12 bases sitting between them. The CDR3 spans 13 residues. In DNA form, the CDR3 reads TGTGCCAGCAGTTTTTGGCCTTCTGGTGAGCAGTTCTTC. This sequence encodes CASSFWPSGEQFF.

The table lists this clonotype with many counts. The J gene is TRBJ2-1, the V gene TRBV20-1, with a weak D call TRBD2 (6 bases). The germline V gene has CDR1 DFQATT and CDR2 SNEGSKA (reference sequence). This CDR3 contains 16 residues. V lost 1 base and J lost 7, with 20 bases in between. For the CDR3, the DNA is TGCAGTGCTAGAGGCTTCGGCGGGATCGTGTTTAATGAGCAGTTCTTC. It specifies CSARGFGGIVFNEQFF.

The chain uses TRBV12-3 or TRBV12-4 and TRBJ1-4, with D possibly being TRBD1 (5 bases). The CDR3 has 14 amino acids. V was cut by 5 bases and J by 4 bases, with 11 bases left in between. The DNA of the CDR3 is TGTGCCAGCAGTGACCGGGACTATAATGAAAAACTGTTTTTT. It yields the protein CASSDRDYNEKLFF.

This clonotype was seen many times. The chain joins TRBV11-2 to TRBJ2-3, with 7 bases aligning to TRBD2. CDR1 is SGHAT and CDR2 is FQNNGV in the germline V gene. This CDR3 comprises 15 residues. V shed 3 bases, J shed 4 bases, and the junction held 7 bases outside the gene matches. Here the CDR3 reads CASSFSAAGADTQYF. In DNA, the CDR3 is TGTGCCAGCAGCTTCTCAGCGGCGGGAGCAGATACGCAGTATTTT. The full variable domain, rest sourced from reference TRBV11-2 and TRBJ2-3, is EAGVAQSPRYKIIEKRQSVAFWCNPISGHATLYWYQQILGQGPKLLIQFQNNGVVDDSQLPKDRFSAERLKGVDSTLKIQPAKLEDSAVYLCASSFSAAGADTQYFGPGTRLTVL.

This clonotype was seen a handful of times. The CDR3 reads CASSHLHTNMNTEAFF. The CDR3 region has the DNA TGCGCCAGCAGCCACTTACACACGAACATGAACACTGAAGCTTTCTTT. The V gene is TRBV4-1, the J gene TRBJ1-1; the D is unclear. The V end was cut by 3 bases, the J end by 0 bases, with 14 bases between. The CDR3 has 16 residues. Germline V CDR1 and CDR2: MGHRA, YSYEKL.

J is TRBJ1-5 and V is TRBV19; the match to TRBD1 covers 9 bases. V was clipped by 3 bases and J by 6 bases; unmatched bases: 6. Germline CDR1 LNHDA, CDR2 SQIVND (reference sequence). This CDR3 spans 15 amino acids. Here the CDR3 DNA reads TGTGCCAGTAGTATGGGGACAGGGTGGCTTCAGCCCCAGCATTTT. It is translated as CASSMGTGWLQPQHF.

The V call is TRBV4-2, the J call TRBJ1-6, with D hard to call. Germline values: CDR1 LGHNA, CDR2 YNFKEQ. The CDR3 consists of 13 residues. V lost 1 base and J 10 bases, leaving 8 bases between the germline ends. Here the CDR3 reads CASSQASGSPLHF. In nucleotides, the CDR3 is TGTGCCAGCAGCCAAGCTTCCGGATCACCCCTCCACTTT.

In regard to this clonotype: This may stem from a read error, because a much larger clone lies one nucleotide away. CDR3 protein: CASLGLSYNEQFF. The CDR3 DNA follows: TGTGCCAGCCTCGGGCTTTCCTACAATGAGCAGTTCTTC. J is TRBJ2-1 and V is TRBV12-3 or TRBV12-4, with D unclear. V lost 8 bases and J lost 1, with 9 bases in between. CDR3 length: 13 residues.

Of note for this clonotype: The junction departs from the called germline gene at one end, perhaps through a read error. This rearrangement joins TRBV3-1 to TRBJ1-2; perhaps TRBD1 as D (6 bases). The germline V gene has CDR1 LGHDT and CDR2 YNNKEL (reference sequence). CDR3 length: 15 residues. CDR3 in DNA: TGTGCCAGCAGCCAAGCTAGGGGGTCTAACTATGACTACACCTTC. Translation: CASSQARGSNYDYTF.

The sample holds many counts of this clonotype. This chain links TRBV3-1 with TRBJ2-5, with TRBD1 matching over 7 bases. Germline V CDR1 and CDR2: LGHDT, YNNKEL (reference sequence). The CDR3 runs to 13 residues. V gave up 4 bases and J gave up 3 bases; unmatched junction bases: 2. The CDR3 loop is CASSPTGKETQYF. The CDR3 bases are TGTGCCAGCAGCCCGACAGGGAAAGAGACCCAGTACTTC.

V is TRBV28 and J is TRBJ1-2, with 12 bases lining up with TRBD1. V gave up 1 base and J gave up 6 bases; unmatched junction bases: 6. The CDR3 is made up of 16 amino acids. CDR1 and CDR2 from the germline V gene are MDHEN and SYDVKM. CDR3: CASSLYAGQGANGYTF. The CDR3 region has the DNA TGTGCCAGCAGTTTATACGCGGGACAGGGGGCGAATGGCTACACCTTC.

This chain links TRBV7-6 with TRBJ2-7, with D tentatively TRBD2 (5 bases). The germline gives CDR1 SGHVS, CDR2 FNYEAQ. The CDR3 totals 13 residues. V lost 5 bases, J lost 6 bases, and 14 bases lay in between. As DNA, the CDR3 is TGTGCCAGCAGCCTGGAGCTAGGGAGCGAGCAGTACTTC. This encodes CASSLELGSEQYF.

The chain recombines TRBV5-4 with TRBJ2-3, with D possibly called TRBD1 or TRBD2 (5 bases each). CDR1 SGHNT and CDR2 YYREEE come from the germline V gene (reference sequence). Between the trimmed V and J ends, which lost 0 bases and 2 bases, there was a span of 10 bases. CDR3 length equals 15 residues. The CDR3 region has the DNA TGTGCCAGCAGCTTGGGGGGGAATCCCACAGATACGCAGTATTTT. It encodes CASSLGGNPTDTQYF.

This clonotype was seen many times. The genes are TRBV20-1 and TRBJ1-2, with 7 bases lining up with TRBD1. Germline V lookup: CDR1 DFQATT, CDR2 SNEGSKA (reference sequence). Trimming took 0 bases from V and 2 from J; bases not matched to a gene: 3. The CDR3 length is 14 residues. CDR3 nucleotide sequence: TGCAGTGCTAGAGACGTGACAGGGAACTATGGCTACACCTTC. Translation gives CSARDVTGNYGYTF.

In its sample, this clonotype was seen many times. The CDR3 nucleotides read TGTGCCAGTGGGCGGGGGGCAACAGATACGCAGTATTTT. This codes for CASGRGATDTQYF. This chain uses TRBV28 with TRBJ2-3, with 8 bases that match TRBD2. V was pared by 9 bases and J by 3 bases, with 5 bases of the junction left unmatched. Germline values: CDR1 MDHEN, CDR2 SYDVKM. The CDR3 has 13 residues.

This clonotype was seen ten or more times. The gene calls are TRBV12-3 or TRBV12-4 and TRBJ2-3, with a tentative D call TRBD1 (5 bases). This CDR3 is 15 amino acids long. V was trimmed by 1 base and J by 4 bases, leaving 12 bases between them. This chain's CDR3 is CASSLGAPTADTQYF. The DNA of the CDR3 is TGTGCCAGCAGTTTAGGAGCACCGACAGCAGATACGCAGTATTTT.

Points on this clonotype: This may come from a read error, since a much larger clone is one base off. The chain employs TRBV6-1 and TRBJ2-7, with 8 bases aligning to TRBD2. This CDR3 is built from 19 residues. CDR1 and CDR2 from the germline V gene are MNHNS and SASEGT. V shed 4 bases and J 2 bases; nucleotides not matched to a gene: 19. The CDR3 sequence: CASSGQTLWAGRAPYEQYF. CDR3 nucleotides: TGTGCCAGCAGTGGACAGACTTTGTGGGCCGGGAGGGCGCCCTACGAGCAGTACTTC.

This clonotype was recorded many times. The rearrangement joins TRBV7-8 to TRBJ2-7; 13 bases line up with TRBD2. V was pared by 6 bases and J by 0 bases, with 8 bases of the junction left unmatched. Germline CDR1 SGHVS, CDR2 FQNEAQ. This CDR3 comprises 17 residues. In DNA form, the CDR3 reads TGTGCCAGCAGTCCCGGACTAGCGGGAGCGAGCTCCTACGAGCAGTACTTC. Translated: CASSPGLAGASSYEQYF. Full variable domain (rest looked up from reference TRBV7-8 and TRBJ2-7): GAGVSQSPRYKVAKRGQDVALRCDPISGHVSLFWYQQALGQGPEFLTYFQNEAQLDKSGLPSDRFFAERPEGSVSTLKIQRTQQEDSAVYLCASSPGLAGASSYEQYFGPGTRLTVT.